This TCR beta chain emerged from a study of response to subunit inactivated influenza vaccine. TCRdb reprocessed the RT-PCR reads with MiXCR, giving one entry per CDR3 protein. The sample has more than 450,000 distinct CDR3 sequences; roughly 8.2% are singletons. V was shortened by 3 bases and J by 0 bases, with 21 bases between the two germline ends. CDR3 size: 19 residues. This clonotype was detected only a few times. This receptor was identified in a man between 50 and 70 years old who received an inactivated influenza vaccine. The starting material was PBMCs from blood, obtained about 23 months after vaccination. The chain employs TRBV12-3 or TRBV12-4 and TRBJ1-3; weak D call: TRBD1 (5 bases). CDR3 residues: CASSFRGLGLSRSGNTIYF. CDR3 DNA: TGTGCCAGCAGTTTTCGGGGCCTTGGGCTTAGCCGCTCTGGAAACACCATATATTTT.